The 31 T cell receptor beta chains in this list originate from one sample, sequenced in a study of OX40 agonist ivuxolimab in advanced cancers. Method: immunoSEQ multiplex PCR; TCRdb's copy keeps in-frame clones and lacks some. The sample has more than 65,000 clones, 70% to 90% seen once. Specimen: CD4+ or CD8+ T cells sorted from blood, collected in a trial of the OX40 agonist ivuxolimab. These TCRs come from an adult with an advanced solid tumor such as melanoma, head and neck, liver or kidney cancer.

The chain couples TRBV29-1 to TRBJ1-2; possibly TRBD1 for D (6 bases). The V and J ends lost 1 base and 14 bases respectively, with 17 bases between them. This CDR3 is built from 12 residues. The germline CDR1 and CDR2 sequences are SQVTM and ANQGSEA. The DNA of the CDR3 is TGCAGCGTTGAAGGGAGACAGGCCGCTCAGACCTTC. It specifies CSVEGRQAAQTF.

The chain has TRBV5-6 and TRBJ1-5, with a tentative D call TRBD1 (6 bases). Germline values: CDR1 SGHDT, CDR2 YYEEEE. This CDR3 has 17 amino acids. The V end lost 5 bases, the J end lost 3 bases, and 21 bases lay between the germline ends. CDR3: CASSRTAIAVNNQPQHF. CDR3 sequence (DNA): TGTGCCAGCAGTCGGACAGCAATCGCGGTTAACAATCAGCCCCAGCATTTT.

The chain has TRBV9 and TRBJ2-7; D not resolved. This CDR3 is 14 amino acids long. V shed 0 bases and J shed 4 bases, with 11 bases lying between them. The germline V gene has CDR1 SGDLS and CDR2 YYNGEE. CDR3 coding DNA: TGTGCCAGCAGCGTAGGGGTAGCAGTTTACGAGCAGTACTTC. Protein: CASSVGVAVYEQYF. The variable domain in full, with the rest retrieved from reference TRBV9 and TRBJ2-7, is DSGVTQTPKHLITATGQRVTLRCSPRSGDLSVYWYQQSLDQGLQFLIQYYNGEERAKGNILERFSAQQFPDLHSELNLSSLELGDSALYFCASSVGVAVYEQYFGPGTRLTVT.

The chain employs TRBV19 and TRBJ2-1; 9 nucleotides align to TRBD2. CDR1 and CDR2 (germline): LNHDA, SQIVND (reference sequence). The CDR3 covers 13 residues. Unmatched junction bases numbered 3, after V lost 5 bases and J lost 7 bases. Here the CDR3 DNA reads TGTGCCAGTAGTGTTAGCGGGAGAAATGAGCAGTTCTTC. Protein product: CASSVSGRNEQFF.

The chain links TRBV10-3 to TRBJ1-2; D might be TRBD1 (6 bases). Germline V lookup: CDR1 ENHRY, CDR2 SYGVKD. The V and J ends lost 4 bases and 2 bases respectively, with 17 bases between them. The CDR3 sequence is 16 residues long. CDR3 nucleotides: TGTGCCATCAGTGCCATTGGAACAGGGTCCAACTATGGCTACACCTTC. This sequence encodes CAISAIGTGSNYGYTF.

This chain links TRBV28 with TRBJ2-4; D perhaps matches TRBD1 (6 bases). V lost 1 base to trimming and J lost 7 bases, with 11 bases between them. The CDR3 is 14 residues long. Germline CDR1 is MDHEN and CDR2 is SYDVKM. CDR3 coding DNA: TGTGCCAGCAGTTTATCTGTCAGGGGTAACATTCAGTACTTC. Translation gives CASSLSVRGNIQYF.

The rearrangement joins TRBV4-3 to TRBJ2-1, with a possible D match to TRBD2 (5 bases). The germline gives CDR1 LGHNA, CDR2 YSLEER. The CDR3 is 15 residues long. V lost 0 bases, J lost 3 bases, and 9 bases lay in between. The CDR3 DNA is TGCGCCAGCAGCCAAGATCAAACTAGCTACAATGAGCAGTTCTTC. Its protein product is CASSQDQTSYNEQFF.

This clone was counted between two and nine times. This chain links TRBV4-2 with TRBJ2-7; D is uncertain. The germline V and J ends were trimmed by 0 bases and 3 bases, with 15 bases remaining between them. Germline CDR1 is LGHNA and CDR2 is YNFKEQ. This CDR3 has 16 residues. The CDR3 DNA reads as TGTGCCAGCAGCCAAGATCAGGCTAGTGTCGGCTACGAGCAGTACTTC. Residues: CASSQDQASVGYEQYF.

The chain combines TRBV27 with TRBJ1-5; TRBD1 aligns across 10 bases. The length of the CDR3 is 14 residues. V lost 5 bases to trimming and J lost 9 bases; unmatched junction nucleotides: 7. Germline loops: CDR1 MNHEY, CDR2 SMNVEV (reference sequence). CDR3 sequence: CASSPGQGERPQHF. DNA of the CDR3: TGTGCCAGCAGTCCAGGACAGGGGGAGAGGCCCCAGCATTTT.

The CDR3 loop is CASSERRSYEQYF. The CDR3 nucleotides read TGTGCCAGCAGTGAAAGGCGGAGCTACGAGCAGTACTTC. This chain connects TRBV2 to TRBJ2-7, with D unresolved. Germline values: CDR1 SNHLY, CDR2 FYNNEI. The V end lost 2 bases, the J end lost 3 bases, and 8 bases lay between the germline ends. CDR3 length equals 13 residues.

V and J are TRBV21-1 and TRBJ1-1. TRBV21-1 is a recognized pseudogene. The CDR3 spans 17 residues. CDR3 in amino acids: CASTRKPPGVCGTEAFF. The CDR3, as DNA: TGTGCCAGCACCCGAAAACCTCCGGGGGTTTGCGGCACTGAAGCTTTCTTT.

This clone came up a few times. J is TRBJ2-7 and V is TRBV10-3, with a possible D match to TRBD2 (6 bases). The ends were cut back, 0 bases at V and 4 bases at J, with 7 bases in the middle. The CDR3 length is 13 residues. CDR1 is ENHRY, CDR2 SYGVKD, per germline. DNA of the CDR3: TGTGCCATCAGTGAGTCTCGGGAGTACGAGCAGTACTTC. As protein: CAISESREYEQYF.

CDR3 DNA: TGCGCCAGCAGCTTGGGCACCAACTCCTACAATGAGCAGTTCTTC. Residues: CASSLGTNSYNEQFF. The chain uses TRBV5-1 and TRBJ2-1; no clear D. This CDR3 contains 15 residues. The V gene lost 0 bases and the J gene lost 0 bases, with 7 bases spanning the gap. Germline CDR1 SGHRS, CDR2 YFSETQ.

A single count supports this clone. The chain recombines TRBV30 with TRBJ2-4; D gene ambiguous. The CDR3 contains 15 residues. In germline, CDR1 is GTSNPN, CDR2 SVGIG (reference sequence). The V and J ends lost 4 bases and 0 bases respectively, with 13 bases between them. The CDR3 DNA follows: TGTGCCTGGACGCGGCAGAGTCTAGCCAAAAACATTCAGTACTTC. Its translation: CAWTRQSLAKNIQYF.

This chain joins TRBV19 and TRBJ1-2; D is perhaps TRBD1 (6 bases). The V and J ends lost 5 bases and 8 bases respectively, with 18 bases between them. The CDR3 loop spans 14 amino acids. Germline V gene data show CDR1 as LNHDA and CDR2 as SQIVND (reference sequence). CDR3 in amino acids: CASSLIGGGLGYTF. Written as DNA, the CDR3 is TGTGCCAGTAGTCTTATAGGGGGAGGGCTCGGCTACACCTTC.

A remark on this clone: One end of the junction does not line up with germline, which may come from a read error. The chain combines TRBV19 with TRBJ2-7, with TRBD2 identical over 12 bases. The germline gives CDR1 LNHDA, CDR2 SQIVND (reference sequence). The CDR3 contains 14 residues. The CDR3: CASSIETSGSTLNF. CDR3 nucleotides: TGTGCCAGTAGTATCGAGACTAGCGGGAGCACCCTCAACTTC.

The chain joins TRBV5-4 to TRBJ2-2; D perhaps matches TRBD2 (6 bases). Germline V lookup: CDR1 SGHNT, CDR2 YYREEE (reference sequence). This CDR3 is 16 amino acids long. The V and J ends lost 5 bases and 4 bases respectively, with 18 bases between them. The CDR3: CASSTLSAGTTGELFF. The CDR3 DNA follows: TGTGCCAGCAGTACCCTCAGCGCGGGGACCACCGGGGAGCTGTTTTTT.

The sample holds one count of this clone. The chain couples TRBV30 to TRBJ2-5; 8 positions match TRBD1. The germline V gene encodes CDR1 GTSNPN and CDR2 SVGIG (reference sequence). The CDR3 contains 16 residues. V was clipped by 0 bases and J by 1 base; unmatched bases: 7. The CDR3: CAWSVGQGGSQETQYF. The CDR3 DNA reads as TGTGCCTGGAGTGTTGGACAGGGTGGTTCCCAAGAGACCCAGTACTTC.

The chain combines TRBV7-2 with TRBJ2-3; a possible D gene is TRBD2 (5 bases). V lost 5 bases and J 6 bases, leaving 9 bases between the germline ends. The CDR3 spans 12 residues. Germline loops: CDR1 SGHTA, CDR2 FQGNSA. CDR3 in DNA: TGTGCCAGCAGCCCGGGGTGGGATACGCAGTATTTT. Amino acid sequence: CASSPGWDTQYF. The full variable domain, completed using reference TRBV7-2 and TRBJ2-3, is GAGVSQSPSNKVTEKGKDVELRCDPISGHTALYWYRQSLGQGLEFLIYFQGNSAPDKSGLPSDRFSAERTGGSVSTLTIQRTQQEDSAVYLCASSPGWDTQYFGPGTRLTVL.

This clone was detected only once. The V and J genes are TRBV25-1 and TRBJ2-5, with TRBD2 matching over 12 bases. The CDR3 runs to 17 residues. The V segment lost 3 bases and the J segment 8 bases; nucleotides outside the gene matches: 13. In germline, CDR1 is MGHDK, CDR2 SYGVNS. CDR3 bases: TGTGCCAGCAGTGAGCCCGGGTGGACTAGCGGGATGAGTACCCAGTACTTC. Translated, it gives CASSEPGWTSGMSTQYF.

V usage is TRBV18 and J usage is TRBJ1-1; D is possibly TRBD1 (5 bases). With 0 bases removed from V and 4 bases from J, the gap between germline ends came to 15 bases. Germline V gene lookup returns CDR1 KGHSH and CDR2 LQKENI. There are 16 residues in the CDR3. CDR3 bases: TGTGCCAGCTCACCACCCCGGTCCACAGGAGGCACTGAAGCTTTCTTT. The encoded protein is CASSPPRSTGGTEAFF.

J is TRBJ2-3 and V is TRBV7-9; tentatively, D is TRBD2 (6 bases). The CDR3 loop spans 17 amino acids. CDR1 is SEHNR and CDR2 is FQNEAQ in the germline V gene (reference sequence). Trimming removed 0 bases from V and 2 bases from J, with 15 bases in between. For the CDR3, the DNA is TGTGCCAGCAGCTTAGCGAGTGGTAGCGGACACACAGATACGCAGTATTTT. Translation: CASSLASGSGHTDTQYF.

The chain employs TRBV5-5 and TRBJ1-1; 9 positions agree with TRBD1. There are 16 residues in the CDR3. Germline V lookup: CDR1 SGHKS, CDR2 YYEKEE (reference sequence). Unmatched junction bases numbered 11, after V lost 5 bases and J lost 3 bases. The CDR3 coding sequence is TGTGCCAGCAGGTTTACAGGGGGCGCCGCTGACACTGAAGCTTTCTTT. This encodes CASRFTGGAADTEAFF.

The V call is TRBV6-6, the J call TRBJ1-5; 7 bases map to TRBD1. Germline-derived CDR1 and CDR2 are MNHNY and SVGAGI (reference sequence). This CDR3 comprises 16 residues. After removal of 2 bases from V and 0 bases from J, the junction contained 4 bases not matched to a gene. CDR3 protein: CASSYGDSYSNQPQHF. The DNA of the CDR3 is TGTGCCAGCAGTTACGGGGACAGTTATAGCAATCAGCCCCAGCATTTT.

The rearrangement links TRBV9 to TRBJ2-1; 12 bases line up with TRBD2. The germline CDR1 and CDR2 sequences are SGDLS and YYNGEE. The CDR3 runs to 19 residues. V dropped 1 base and J dropped 7; count of bases not matched to a gene: 15. The CDR3 nucleotides are TGTGCCAGCAGCGTACTATCCTATCCTAGCGGGAGGGGTAGGAATGAGCAGTTCTTC. Protein product: CASSVLSYPSGRGRNEQFF.

V and J are TRBV5-6 and TRBJ1-2, with 9 nucleotides matching TRBD1. Germline trimming cut 3 bases from V and 8 bases from J; bases unmatched to any gene: 8. The CDR3 is made up of 14 amino acids. Per the germline V gene, CDR1 is SGHDT and CDR2 is YYEEEE. CDR3: CASSSFGTGSGYTF. The CDR3 DNA reads as TGTGCCAGCAGCTCGTTCGGGACAGGGTCCGGCTACACCTTC. Looking up the rest from reference TRBV5-6 and TRBJ1-2 gives the full variable domain: DAGVTQSPTHLIKTRGQQVTLRCSPKSGHDTVSWYQQALGQGPQFIFQYYEEEERQRGNFPDRFSGHQFPNYSSELNVNALLLGDSALYLCASSSFGTGSGYTFGSGTRLTVV.

This sequence joins TRBV28 and TRBJ2-7; the D is unclear. V lost 6 bases to trimming and J lost 6 bases, with 15 bases between them. This CDR3 region has 13 residues. Germline V gene lookup returns CDR1 MDHEN and CDR2 SYDVKM. The CDR3 sequence: CASRSGFTGEQYF. Here the CDR3 DNA reads TGTGCCAGCAGGTCTGGGTTTACGGGCGAGCAGTACTTC. Looking up the rest from reference TRBV28 and TRBJ2-7 gives the full variable domain: DVKVTQSSRYLVKRTGEKVFLECVQDMDHENMFWYRQDPGLGLRLIYFSYDVKMKEKGDIPEGYSVSREKKERFSLILESASTNQTSMYLCASRSGFTGEQYFGPGTRLTVT.

This rearrangement joins TRBV6-6 to TRBJ1-2, with TRBD1 as a possible D gene (6 bases). Between the trimmed V and J ends, which lost 6 bases and 3 bases, there was a span of 17 bases. This CDR3 has 15 amino acids. The germline gives CDR1 MNHNY, CDR2 SVGAGI (reference sequence). CDR3 nucleotide sequence: TGTGCCAGCAGGGTAACGGACAGAGGGGACTATGGCTACACCTTC. This codes for CASRVTDRGDYGYTF.

This chain links TRBV7-6 with TRBJ1-4; TRBD1 is a possible D gene (6 bases). Trimming shortened V by 2 bases and J by 6 bases, and 13 bases separated the two germline ends. Germline CDR1 and CDR2: SGHVS and FNYEAQ. This CDR3 is 15 amino acids long. The CDR3 nucleotides read TGTGCCAGCAGCTTAAATTTGCAGGGGTATGAAAAACTGTTTTTT. Translated: CASSLNLQGYEKLFF.

The chain has TRBV5-5 and TRBJ1-5; TRBD1 agrees at 10 bases. The V gene's germline CDR1 is SGHKS and CDR2 YYEKEE (reference sequence). The trim removed 3 bases at V and 8 bases at J, leaving 5 bases unmatched. The CDR3 runs to 14 residues. CDR3 loop: CASSSWDRGKPQHF. CDR3 bases: TGTGCCAGCAGCTCATGGGACAGGGGAAAGCCCCAGCATTTT.

The V call is TRBV2, the J call TRBJ2-5; TRBD2 matches 7 bases. Germline V CDR1 and CDR2: SNHLY, FYNNEI. This CDR3 has 14 residues. Unmatched junction bases numbered 10, after V lost 11 bases and J lost 1 base. The chain's CDR3 is CARSNSGTQETQYF. For the CDR3, the DNA is TGTGCCCGAAGCAACAGCGGGACCCAAGAGACCCAGTACTTC.